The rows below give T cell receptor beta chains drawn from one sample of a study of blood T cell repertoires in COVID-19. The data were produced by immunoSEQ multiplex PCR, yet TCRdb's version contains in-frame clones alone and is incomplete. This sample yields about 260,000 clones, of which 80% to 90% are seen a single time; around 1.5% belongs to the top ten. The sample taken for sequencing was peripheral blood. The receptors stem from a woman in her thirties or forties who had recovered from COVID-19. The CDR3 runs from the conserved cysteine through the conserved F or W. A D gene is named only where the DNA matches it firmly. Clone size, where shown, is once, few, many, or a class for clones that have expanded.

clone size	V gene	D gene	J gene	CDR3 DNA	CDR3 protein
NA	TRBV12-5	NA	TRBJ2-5	TGTGCTAGTGGTTTGGCAGGGGAGACCCAGTACTTC	CASGLAGETQYF
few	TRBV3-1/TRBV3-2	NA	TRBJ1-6	TGTGCCAGCAGCCCTGTCACGGGGGGCAGGTCCTATAATTCACCCCTCCACTTT	CASSPVTGGRSYNSPLHF
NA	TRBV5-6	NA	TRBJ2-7	TGTGCCAGCAGCTTGTTTCTCTCGGGGGGCGGCTACGAGCAGTACTTC	CASSLFLSGGGYEQYF
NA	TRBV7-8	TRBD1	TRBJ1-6	TGTGCCAGCAGCCCAACGCGGACAGGGGAAAATTCACCCCTCCACTTT	CASSPTRTGENSPLHF
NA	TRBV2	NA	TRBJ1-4	TGTGCCAGCAGTGAAGTCGGGGGGGGCAGGGCTAATGAAAAACTGTTTTTT	CASSEVGGGRANEKLFF
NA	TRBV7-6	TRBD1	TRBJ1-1	TGTGCCAGCAGCCGCCAGGGGGCTTGGAACACTGAAGCTTTCTTT	CASSRQGAWNTEAFF
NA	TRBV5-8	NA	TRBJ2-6	TGTGCCAGCAGCCTGGCAGGGGTCGGGGCCAACGTCCTGACTTTC	CASSLAGVGANVLTF
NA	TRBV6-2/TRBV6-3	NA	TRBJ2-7	TGTGCCAGCAGTTATGGGCATCCCGGGGTCTACGAGCAGTACTTC	CASSYGHPGVYEQYF
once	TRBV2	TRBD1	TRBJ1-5	TGTGCCAGCAGTGAGGGGACAGGGGGTCAGCCCCAGCATTTT	CASSEGTGGQPQHF
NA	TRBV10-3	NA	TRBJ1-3	TGTGCCACACAGGGTGCCACGAAAGGAAACACCATATATTTT	CATQGATKGNTIYF
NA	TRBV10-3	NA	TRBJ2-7	TGTGCCATCAGTGACATCTACGAGCAGTACTTC	CAISDIYEQYF
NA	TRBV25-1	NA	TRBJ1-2	TGTGCCAGCAGTGAGGGGCCTTACTATGGCTACACCTTC	CASSEGPYYGYTF
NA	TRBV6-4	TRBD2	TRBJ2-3	TGTGCCAGCAGTCGACGGGGGGGAGATACGCAGTATTTT	CASSRRGGDTQYF
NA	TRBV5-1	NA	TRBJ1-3	TGCGCCAGCAGCTTGATGGGGGGCTCTGGAAACACCATATATTTT	CASSLMGGSGNTIYF
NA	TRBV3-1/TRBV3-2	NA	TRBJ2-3	TGTGCCAGCAGCCAGGCTACAGGGTTCGGCACAGATACGCAGTATTTT	CASSQATGFGTDTQYF
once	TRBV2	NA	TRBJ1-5	TGTGCCAGCAGTATCGGACAGAACAATCAGCCCCAGCATTTT	CASSIGQNNQPQHF
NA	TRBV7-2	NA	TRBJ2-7	TGTGCCAGCAGCTCAACAGGTACCACTGGCGAGCAGTACTTC	CASSSTGTTGEQYF
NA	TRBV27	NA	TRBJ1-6	TGTGCCAGCAGTTCGGTTGACAGTGGACTAGGACCCCTCCACTTT	CASSSVDSGLGPLHF
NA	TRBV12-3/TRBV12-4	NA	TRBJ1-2	TGTGCCAGCACCCTCACCGGGACTCAGGGCTACACCTTC	CASTLTGTQGYTF
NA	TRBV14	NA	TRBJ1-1	TGTGCCAGCAGCCCCGATAGGCGGATCTGGAACACTGAAGCTTTCTTT	CASSPDRRIWNTEAFF
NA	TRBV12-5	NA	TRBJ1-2	TGTGCTAGTACGTTCGGTGCTGGCTACACCTTC	CASTFGAGYTF
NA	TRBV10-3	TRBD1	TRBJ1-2	TGTGCCATCAGCAGAGGACAGGTGAGCCTTTATGGCTACACCTTC	CAISRGQVSLYGYTF
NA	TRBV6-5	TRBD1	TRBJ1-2	TGTGCCAGCACCCGGACAGGGCCGGGGGGCTACACCTTC	CASTRTGPGGYTF
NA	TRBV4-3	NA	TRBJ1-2	TGCGCCAGCAGCCAAGATCGAGGGCCTACTAACTATGGCTACACCTTC	CASSQDRGPTNYGYTF
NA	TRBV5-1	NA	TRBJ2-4	TGCGCCAGCAGCTTAACCTCCGCAGCTGGACTCCTAGCCAAAAACATTCAGTACTTC	CASSLTSAAGLLAKNIQYF
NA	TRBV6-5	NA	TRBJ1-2	TGTGCCAGCAGTTACTCGACCGAGGATGGCTACACCTTC	CASSYSTEDGYTF
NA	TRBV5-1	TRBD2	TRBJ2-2	TGCGCCAGCGCCCGCGTACTAGCGGGGGGGGGCAACACCGGGGAGCTGTTTTTT	CASARVLAGGGNTGELFF
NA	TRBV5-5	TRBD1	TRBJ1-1	TGTGCCAGCAGCGTAGACAACAGGGGGCGGAACACTGAAGCTTTCTTT	CASSVDNRGRNTEAFF
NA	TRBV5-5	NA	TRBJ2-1	TGTGCCAGCAGCCCGGGTGGGTACAATGAGCAGTTCTTC	CASSPGGYNEQFF
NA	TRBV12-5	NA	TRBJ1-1	TGTGCTAGTGGTTTGGGGCAGGGGCCTGAAGCTTTCTTT	CASGLGQGPEAFF
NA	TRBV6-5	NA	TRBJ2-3	TGTGCCAGCAGGCCTGCGGGGGCTAGCACAGATACGCAGTATTTT	CASRPAGASTDTQYF
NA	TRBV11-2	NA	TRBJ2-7	TGTGCCAGCAGCTCTAAGGGACTTAGCTACGAGCAGTACTTC	CASSSKGLSYEQYF
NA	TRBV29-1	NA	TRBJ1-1	TGCAGCGTTGGTTCCCAATACTTAGCTAACACTGAAGCTTTCTTT	CSVGSQYLANTEAFF
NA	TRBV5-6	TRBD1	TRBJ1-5	TGTGCCAGCAGCCGGGGGACAGGGGCTGTTAGTTTCCAGCATTTT	CASSRGTGAVSFQHF
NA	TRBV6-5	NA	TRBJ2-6	TGTGCCAGCAGCCTGGGGAGGGGGGCCAACGTCCTGACTTTC	CASSLGRGANVLTF
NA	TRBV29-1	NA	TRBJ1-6	TGCAGCGTTGTTCCCCTCAGCGGTTTCTATTCACCCCTCCACTTT	CSVVPLSGFYSPLHF
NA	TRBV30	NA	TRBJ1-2	TGTGCCTGGAGGAGGAGGGGCTACACCTTC	CAWRRRGYTF
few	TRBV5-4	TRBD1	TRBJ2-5	TGTGCCAGCAGTCCTGACAGGGAGTGGAAGACCCAGTACTTC	CASSPDREWKTQYF
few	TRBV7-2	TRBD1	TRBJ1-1	TGTGCCAGCAGCTTAGGGTTCGGGACAGGGGTCACTGAAGCTTTCTTT	CASSLGFGTGVTEAFF